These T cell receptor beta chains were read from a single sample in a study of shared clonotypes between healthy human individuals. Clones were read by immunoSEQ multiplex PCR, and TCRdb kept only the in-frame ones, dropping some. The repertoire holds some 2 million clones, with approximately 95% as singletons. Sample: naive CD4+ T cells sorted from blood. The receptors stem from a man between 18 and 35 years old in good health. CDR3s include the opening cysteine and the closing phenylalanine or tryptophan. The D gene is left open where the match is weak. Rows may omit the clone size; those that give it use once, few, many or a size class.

CDR3aa: CASSLGHLETQYF
CDR3nt: TGCGCCAGCAGCTTGGGGCATCTGGAGACCCAGTACTTC
j_gene: TRBJ2-5
d_gene: -
abundance: -
len: 13
v_gene: TRBV5-1

CDR3aa: CASSPGLAQETQYF
CDR3nt: TGTGCTAGCAGCCCGGGACTAGCTCAAGAGACCCAGTACTTC
j_gene: TRBJ2-5
d_gene: TRBD2
abundance: -
len: 14
v_gene: TRBV7-7

CDR3aa: CASSREGTSGNEQFF
CDR3nt: TGTGCCAGCAGTAGAGAGGGGACTAGTGGGAATGAGCAGTTCTTC
j_gene: TRBJ2-1
d_gene: TRBD2
abundance: -
len: 15
v_gene: TRBV6-5

CDR3aa: CASKGDLSYEQYF
CDR3nt: TGCGCCAGCAAGGGGGACCTTTCCTACGAGCAGTACTTC
j_gene: TRBJ2-7
d_gene: -
abundance: -
len: 13
v_gene: TRBV5-1

CDR3aa: CASSEFPTSPNYGYTF
CDR3nt: TGCGCCAGCAGTGAGTTTCCGACAAGTCCTAACTATGGCTACACCTTC
j_gene: TRBJ1-2
d_gene: -
abundance: -
len: 16
v_gene: TRBV10-2

CDR3aa: CASMSVGSGANVLTF
CDR3nt: TGTGCCAGCATGTCGGTCGGCTCTGGGGCCAACGTCCTGACTTTC
j_gene: TRBJ2-6
d_gene: -
abundance: -
len: 15
v_gene: TRBV28

CDR3aa: CASSPDSPGNTIYF
CDR3nt: TGCGCCAGCAGCCCGGACAGTCCAGGAAACACCATATATTTT
j_gene: TRBJ1-3
d_gene: -
abundance: -
len: 14
v_gene: TRBV5-1

CDR3aa: CASSLGQYEQYF
CDR3nt: TGTGCCAGCAGCTTAGGGCAGTACGAGCAGTACTTC
j_gene: TRBJ2-7
d_gene: -
abundance: -
len: 12
v_gene: TRBV7-8

CDR3aa: CASSLGGTQNQPQHF
CDR3nt: TGTGCCAGCAGCTTAGGAGGGACTCAGAATCAGCCCCAGCATTTT
j_gene: TRBJ1-5
d_gene: -
abundance: -
len: 15
v_gene: TRBV7-2

CDR3aa: CASSPFGLVADTQYF
CDR3nt: TGTGCCAGCAGTCCTTTCGGTCTAGTGGCAGATACGCAGTATTTT
j_gene: TRBJ2-3
d_gene: -
abundance: -
len: 15
v_gene: TRBV2

CDR3aa: CASSPRLALMNTEAFF
CDR3nt: TGTGCCAGCAGTCCCAGACTGGCTCTCATGAACACTGAAGCTTTCTTT
j_gene: TRBJ1-1
d_gene: -
abundance: -
len: 16
v_gene: TRBV27

CDR3aa: CAISSGQGAYEQYF
CDR3nt: TGTGCCATCAGTTCCGGACAGGGGGCCTACGAGCAGTACTTC
j_gene: TRBJ2-7
d_gene: TRBD1
abundance: -
len: 14
v_gene: TRBV10-3

CDR3aa: CASSPRRLESHTQYF
CDR3nt: TGTGCCAGCAGCCCTCGGAGGTTAGAGTCTCATACGCAGTATTTT
j_gene: TRBJ2-3
d_gene: -
abundance: -
len: 15
v_gene: TRBV11-2

CDR3aa: CASSSIEDSRETQYF
CDR3nt: TGTGCCAGCAGCTCCATAGAGGACAGCCGGGAGACCCAGTACTTC
j_gene: TRBJ2-5
d_gene: -
abundance: -
len: 15
v_gene: TRBV7-3

CDR3aa: CASSLDGQGNQPQHF
CDR3nt: TGTGCCAGCAGCTTAGATGGGCAGGGGAATCAGCCCCAGCATTTT
j_gene: TRBJ1-5
d_gene: -
abundance: -
len: 15
v_gene: TRBV11-2

CDR3aa: CASSDRTSGTGELFF
CDR3nt: TGCGCCAGCAGCGACAGGACTAGCGGCACCGGGGAGCTGTTTTTT
j_gene: TRBJ2-2
d_gene: TRBD2
abundance: once
len: 15
v_gene: TRBV5-1

CDR3aa: CASSLRTSGGFRQETQYF
CDR3nt: TGTGCCAGCAGCTTACGGACTAGCGGGGGGTTTCGGCAAGAGACCCAGTACTTC
j_gene: TRBJ2-5
d_gene: TRBD2
abundance: -
len: 18
v_gene: TRBV7-6

CDR3aa: CASSRTSGRARSDTQYF
CDR3nt: TGTGCCAGCAGTCGGACTAGCGGGAGGGCCAGGTCAGATACGCAGTATTTT
j_gene: TRBJ2-3
d_gene: TRBD2
abundance: -
len: 17
v_gene: TRBV2

CDR3aa: CASSPDRGQGEQFF
CDR3nt: TGTGCCAGCAGCCCGGATAGGGGGCAGGGTGAGCAGTTCTTC
j_gene: TRBJ2-1
d_gene: TRBD1
abundance: -
len: 14
v_gene: TRBV5-4

CDR3aa: CASSFNRGRVTGELFF
CDR3nt: TGTGCCAGCAGCTTCAACAGGGGGCGGGTCACCGGGGAGCTGTTTTTT
j_gene: TRBJ2-2
d_gene: TRBD1
abundance: -
len: 16
v_gene: TRBV5-6

CDR3aa: CASAGDRGPYEQYF
CDR3nt: TGTGCTAGTGCCGGGGACAGGGGCCCTTACGAGCAGTACTTC
j_gene: TRBJ2-7
d_gene: TRBD1
abundance: -
len: 14
v_gene: TRBV12-5

CDR3aa: CASSVGPNAYEQYF
CDR3nt: TGTGCCAGCAGCGTCGGACCAAATGCCTACGAGCAGTACTTC
j_gene: TRBJ2-7
d_gene: -
abundance: -
len: 14
v_gene: TRBV6-4

CDR3aa: CASSILYGTGVSYEQYF
CDR3nt: TGTGCCAGTAGTATCTTATATGGGACAGGGGTTTCCTACGAGCAGTACTTC
j_gene: TRBJ2-7
d_gene: TRBD1
abundance: -
len: 17
v_gene: TRBV19

CDR3aa: CASSLAQGSYNSPLHF
CDR3nt: TGTGCCAGCAGTTTAGCCCAGGGATCCTATAATTCACCCCTCCACTTT
j_gene: TRBJ1-6
d_gene: -
abundance: -
len: 16
v_gene: TRBV28

CDR3aa: CAWSPDILTTSGNTIYF
CDR3nt: TGTGCCTGGAGTCCAGACATCTTAACCACCTCTGGAAACACCATATATTTT
j_gene: TRBJ1-3
d_gene: -
abundance: -
len: 17
v_gene: TRBV30

CDR3aa: CASSLFQDTQYF
CDR3nt: TGTGCCAGCAGCTTATTCCAGGATACGCAGTATTTT
j_gene: TRBJ2-3
d_gene: -
abundance: -
len: 12
v_gene: TRBV11-3

CDR3aa: CASSEGREGPGKNIQYF
CDR3nt: TGTGCCAGCAGTGAAGGGCGGGAGGGCCCCGGCAAAAACATTCAGTACTTC
j_gene: TRBJ2-4
d_gene: TRBD2
abundance: -
len: 17
v_gene: TRBV2

CDR3aa: CASSQDRASPLHF
CDR3nt: TGTGCCAGCAGCCAGGACAGGGCTTCACCCCTCCACTTT
j_gene: TRBJ1-6
d_gene: TRBD1
abundance: -
len: 13
v_gene: TRBV7-9

CDR3aa: CASSPRAETSGNTIYF
CDR3nt: TGTGCCAGCTCCCCGCGGGCCGAAACCTCTGGAAACACCATATATTTT
j_gene: TRBJ1-3
d_gene: -
abundance: -
len: 16
v_gene: TRBV18

CDR3aa: CAWRTSGGQYF
CDR3nt: TGTGCCTGGAGGACTAGCGGGGGGCAGTATTTT
j_gene: TRBJ2-3
d_gene: TRBD2
abundance: -
len: 11
v_gene: TRBV30

CDR3aa: CASSPTPGQGSQQYF
CDR3nt: TGCGCCAGCAGCCCAACACCGGGACAGGGCAGTCAGCAGTACTTC
j_gene: TRBJ2-7
d_gene: TRBD1
abundance: once
len: 15
v_gene: TRBV5-1

CDR3aa: CASSIEGNPTYGYTF
CDR3nt: TGTGCCAGTAGTATAGAAGGGAACCCCACCTATGGCTACACCTTC
j_gene: TRBJ1-2
d_gene: -
abundance: -
len: 15
v_gene: TRBV19

CDR3aa: CAWGAGGDTGELFF
CDR3nt: TGTGCCTGGGGGGCAGGTGGTGACACCGGGGAGCTGTTTTTT
j_gene: TRBJ2-2
d_gene: -
abundance: -
len: 14
v_gene: TRBV30

CDR3aa: CASRNEDSSTDGYTF
CDR3nt: TGTGCCAGCAGGAATGAGGACAGTTCGACGGATGGCTACACCTTC
j_gene: TRBJ1-2
d_gene: -
abundance: once
len: 15
v_gene: TRBV7-9

CDR3aa: CASSLGVGPYEQYF
CDR3nt: TGTGCCAGCAGCTTAGGAGTCGGACCCTACGAGCAGTACTTC
j_gene: TRBJ2-7
d_gene: -
abundance: -
len: 14
v_gene: TRBV11-2

CDR3aa: CASTPDGHSNQPQHF
CDR3nt: TGTGCCAGCACCCCGGACGGGCATAGCAATCAGCCCCAGCATTTT
j_gene: TRBJ1-5
d_gene: -
abundance: -
len: 15
v_gene: TRBV2

CDR3aa: CASSLDAVSTYGYTF
CDR3nt: TGCGCCAGCAGTCTAGACGCAGTGTCAACCTATGGCTACACCTTC
j_gene: TRBJ1-2
d_gene: -
abundance: -
len: 15
v_gene: TRBV4-1

CDR3aa: CASTGLAVPDTQYF
CDR3nt: TGTGCCAGCACCGGACTAGCGGTACCAGATACGCAGTATTTT
j_gene: TRBJ2-3
d_gene: TRBD2
abundance: -
len: 14
v_gene: TRBV7-9

CDR3aa: CASSETLGRGHIQYF
CDR3nt: TGTGCCAGCAGTGAAACCCTGGGCAGGGGACACATTCAGTACTTC
j_gene: TRBJ2-4
d_gene: -
abundance: -
len: 15
v_gene: TRBV25-1

CDR3aa: CASSLGSGTHMDTIYF
CDR3nt: TGCGCCAGCAGCTTGGGGTCAGGTACTCATATGGACACCATATATTTT
j_gene: TRBJ1-3
d_gene: -
abundance: -
len: 16
v_gene: TRBV5-1